The 16 T cell receptor beta chains presented below share a single source sample, sequenced in a study of beta chain features in type 1 diabetes. The study's findings and limits: Shorter TCRB CDR3s, moderately but significantly so, marked every one of the four CD4+ subsets in Type 1 diabetes patients.

These TCRs are of unknown antigen specificity. The entirety of the isolated RNA underwent reverse transcription, so expressed TCRB transcripts were sequenced. Using immunoSEQ multiplex PCR, the repertoire was profiled, and TCRdb retains in-frame clones only, with some absent. Among approximately 250,000 clones listed, approximately 10% were seen once. The source material was naive CD4+ T cells from blood. The receptors originated from a young man with type 1 diabetes.

The chain is built from TRBV2 and TRBJ1-1, with TRBD1 matching over 8 bases. The germline V gene encodes CDR1 SNHLY and CDR2 FYNNEI. This CDR3 region has 13 residues. J gave up 6 bases and V 3 bases, and 3 bases lay outside the gene matches. CDR3 region: CASSEQGAAEAFF. The CDR3 nucleotides are TGTGCCAGCAGTGAGCAGGGGGCCGCTGAAGCTTTCTTT.

There are a few counts of this clone. The rearrangement uses TRBV7-8 and TRBJ2-6; 8 nucleotides match TRBD1. CDR1 and CDR2 (germline): SGHVS, FQNEAQ. The J segment lost 0 bases and the V segment lost 5 bases, leaving 6 bases of the junction unmatched. This CDR3 comprises 17 residues. The CDR3 bases are TGTGCCAGCAGCCTACGACAGGGGCGCTCTGGGGCCAACGTCCTGACTTTC. The encoded protein is CASSLRQGRSGANVLTF.

This clone appeared a few times. J is TRBJ1-1 and V is TRBV4-1; TRBD1 aligns across 7 bases. CDR1 is MGHRA and CDR2 is YSYEKL in the germline V gene. V shed 3 bases, J shed 4 bases, and the junction held 8 bases outside the gene matches. The length of the CDR3 is 15 residues. This CDR3 is CASSQTGLGGTEAFF. The CDR3 coding sequence is TGCGCCAGCAGCCAGACAGGGTTAGGGGGCACTGAAGCTTTCTTT.

The rearrangement links TRBV4-1 to TRBJ2-1; tentative D call: TRBD2 (6 bases). Germline values: CDR1 MGHRA, CDR2 YSYEKL. Trimming stripped 4 bases from V and 8 bases from J, with 18 bases between. This CDR3 has 15 residues. CDR3 loop: CASSPGRWIGDEQFF. The CDR3 DNA follows: TGCGCCAGCAGCCCTGGGAGGTGGATCGGGGATGAGCAGTTCTTC.

This clone turned up a few times. This CDR3 reads CASSQDLTQETQYF. The DNA of the CDR3 is TGCGCCAGCAGCCAAGACCTGACACAAGAGACCCAGTACTTC. The chain is built from TRBV4-3 and TRBJ2-5; D is unclear. Germline lookup yields CDR1 LGHNA and CDR2 YSLEER. This CDR3 is 14 amino acids long. V shed 0 bases and J shed 2 bases, with 7 bases lying between them.

This clone was seen a handful of times. The gene calls are TRBV12-5 and TRBJ2-1, with 8 bases fitting TRBD1. The V gene's germline CDR1 is LGHNT and CDR2 FRNRAP. The V and J ends lost 1 base and 2 bases, in that order; junction bases with no gene match: 4. The CDR3 covers 16 residues. The CDR3 here is CASGLGADRAYNEQFF. Written as DNA, the CDR3 is TGTGCTAGTGGTTTGGGGGCGGACAGGGCCTACAATGAGCAGTTCTTC.

The chain recombines TRBV9 with TRBJ1-2; 9 bases agree with TRBD1. In germline, CDR1 is SGDLS, CDR2 YYNGEE. The CDR3 runs 16 residues. V shed 4 bases, J shed 6 bases, and the junction held 13 bases outside the gene matches. The CDR3 here is CASSPLGQGQGNGYTF. CDR3 nucleotides: TGTGCCAGCAGCCCTCTAGGACAGGGACAGGGTAATGGCTACACCTTC.

This clone was detected a few times. V usage is TRBV27 and J usage is TRBJ2-7, with no clear D. V shed 3 bases and J shed 0 bases, with 9 bases lying between them. The CDR3 has 14 residues. From germline, CDR1 is MNHEY and CDR2 SMNVEV (reference sequence). This CDR3 is CASSFKQSSYEQYF. In nucleotides, the CDR3 is TGTGCCAGCAGTTTCAAACAGAGCTCCTACGAGCAGTACTTC.

The V and J genes are TRBV7-2 and TRBJ1-2, with unresolved D. The CDR3 loop spans 14 amino acids. The germline gives CDR1 SGHTA, CDR2 FQGNSA. Trimming took off 2 bases at V and 4 bases at J, with 11 bases between the two ends. The CDR3 protein is CASSLLVTTYGYTF. The CDR3, as DNA: TGTGCCAGCAGCTTATTGGTCACTACCTATGGCTACACCTTC.

The chain has TRBV5-1 and TRBJ1-5, with 9 bases that match TRBD1. The CDR3 totals 14 residues. J lost 6 bases, V lost 4 bases, and 5 bases had no gene match. CDR1 is SGHRS and CDR2 is YFSETQ in the germline V gene. As DNA, the CDR3 is TGCGCCAGCAGCCCCGGGACAGGGCTTCAGCCCCAGCATTTT. The encoded protein is CASSPGTGLQPQHF.

The table lists this clone with a few counts. V usage is TRBV2 and J usage is TRBJ2-7, with D possibly TRBD1 on 5 matching bases. This CDR3 contains 14 residues. Trimming shortened V by 6 bases and J by 0 bases, and 12 bases separated the two germline ends. The germline V gene has CDR1 SNHLY and CDR2 FYNNEI. The CDR3 nucleotides read TGTGCCAGCAGGACACAGGAAAGCTCCTACGAGCAGTACTTC. As protein: CASRTQESSYEQYF.

This clone was seen a handful of times. CDR3 region: CASSPQVSRSNYGYTF. The CDR3 nucleotides are TGTGCCAGCAGTCCGCAGGTGTCGCGTTCTAACTATGGCTACACCTTC. This chain links TRBV27 with TRBJ1-2; D is undetermined. V was shortened by 5 bases and J by 0 bases, with 16 bases between the two germline ends. This CDR3 has 16 residues. CDR1 MNHEY and CDR2 SMNVEV come from the germline V gene (reference sequence).

This clone was observed a few times. Other DNA sequences in this sample translate to the same CDR3. The chain is built from TRBV4-3 and TRBJ2-5; TRBD1 aligns across 7 bases. With V trimmed by 0 bases and J by 5 bases, 0 bases remained unmatched. Germline lookup yields CDR1 LGHNA and CDR2 YSLEER. The CDR3 is 13 amino acids. The CDR3 here is CASSQDRGETQYF. The CDR3 bases are TGCGCCAGCAGCCAAGACAGGGGGGAGACCCAGTACTTC.

This clone was picked up a small number of times. The chain joins TRBV7-3 to TRBJ2-1; D is unresolved. Between the trimmed V and J ends, which lost 0 bases and 5 bases, there was a span of 5 bases. CDR3 length equals 13 residues. Germline CDR1 reads SGHTA; CDR2 reads FQGTGA. In DNA form, the CDR3 reads TGTGCCAGCAGCTTAACGCGCAACAATGAGCAGTTCTTC. Its translation: CASSLTRNNEQFF.

The chain has TRBV7-3 and TRBJ2-1; D is uncertain. With 4 bases removed from V and 5 bases from J, the gap between germline ends came to 9 bases. This CDR3 spans 13 amino acids. Germline V gene lookup returns CDR1 SGHTA and CDR2 FQGTGA. The CDR3 sequence is CASSYRVNNEQFF. The CDR3 DNA reads TGTGCCAGCAGCTATCGAGTCAACAATGAGCAGTTCTTC.

This clone occurred a few times. This sequence joins TRBV9 and TRBJ2-6; the D gene is possibly TRBD2 (5 bases). The CDR3 runs 16 residues. Germline V gene sequence: CDR1 SGDLS, CDR2 YYNGEE. The V end was cut by 1 base, the J end by 6 bases, with 14 bases between. The CDR3 coding sequence is TGTGCCAGCAGCGTAAGAGGGAGTAATATGGCCAACGTCCTGACTTTC. It yields the protein CASSVRGSNMANVLTF.